A single sample is the source of the 20 T cell receptor beta chains below, sequenced in a study of tumor-infiltrating lymphocytes in primary liver carcinoma. Priming with a constant-region primer yielded TCR beta cDNA from 400 to 500 ng total RNA. Investigators got TCR beta libraries out of three nested multiplex PCR rounds, done with slightly modified ARM-PCR. The first two PCR rounds, around 10 cycles each, used TRBV1-TRBV30 forward primers and a C-beta reverse primer. TCRdb analysed the multiplex PCR reads with MiXCR anew, one entry per CDR3 protein. The sample shows about 120,000 distinct CDR3 sequences, about two thirds of them seen only once. Co-extracting RNA and DNA was done with roughly 17-33 mg of unsorted bulk tissue as input. Sequences were obtained from tumor-adjacent normal liver tissue. The receptors stem from a woman in her sixties or seventies with primary liver carcinoma and hepatitis B virus infection.

Points on this clonotype: One end of the junction does not line up with germline, which may come from a read error. The chain uses TRBV29-1 and TRBJ2-1, with a possible D match to TRBD2 (6 bases). Germline-derived CDR1 and CDR2 are SQVTM and ANQGSEA. CDR3 length equals 17 residues. The CDR3 here is CSVEVVGGESSFNEQFF. The CDR3 nucleotides are TGCAGCGTTGAAGTGGTCGGCGGGGAGAGTTCCTTCAATGAGCAGTTCTTC.

About this clonotype: Germline and junction disagree at one end, which may indicate a read error. This rearrangement joins TRBV6-5 to TRBJ2-7; the match to TRBD2 covers 10 bases. The CDR3 sequence is 19 residues long. CDR1 and CDR2 (germline): MNHEY, SVGAGI. Written as DNA, the CDR3 is TGTGCCAGCAGTTTGCGGACAGGGACTAGCGCAAACTACTTCTACGGGCAGTACTTC. Its protein is CASSLRTGTSANYFYGQYF.

In the case of this clonotype: It may be a read error: a sequence one base away is much more abundant. CDR3 sequence reads: CAGSLTGKATEAFF. The CDR3 coding sequence is TGCGCCGGCAGCCTGACAGGGAAGGCCACTGAAGCTTTCTTT. The chain carries TRBV5-1 and TRBJ1-1; 7 bases line up with TRBD1. The CDR3 extends over 14 amino acids. From germline, CDR1 is SGHRS and CDR2 YFSETQ. The whole variable domain, remainder taken from reference TRBV5-1 and TRBJ1-1, is KAGVTQTPRYLIKTRGQQVTLSCSPISGHRSVSWYQQTPGQGLQFLFEYFSETQRNKGNFPGRFSGRQFSNSRSEMNVSTLELGDSALYLCAGSLTGKATEAFFGQGTRLTVV.

In this sample, this clonotype turned up once. V is TRBV11-3 and J is TRBJ2-2; D is unclear. Germline CDR1 and CDR2: SGHNT and YENEEA. The CDR3 consists of 14 residues. CDR3 nucleotides: TGTACCATCAGCTTCGAGAGTAACACCGGGGAGCTGTTTTTT. Its translation: CTISFESNTGELFF.

This chain uses TRBV5-1 with TRBJ2-3; D may correspond to TRBD1 or TRBD2 (7 bases each). CDR1 is SGHRS, CDR2 YFSETQ, per germline. The length of the CDR3 is 16 residues. Deletions cut 0 bases from V and 2 bases from J, with 13 bases between. CDR3 sequence reads: CASSLARGGPTDTQYF. In nucleotides, the CDR3 is TGCGCCAGCAGCTTGGCCAGGGGGGGCCCCACAGATACGCAGTATTTT.

Comment on this clonotype: The conserved closing phenylalanine or tryptophan is absent in this CDR3, likely reflecting a read error. No DNA is shown, since the ends of the CDR3 on it are uncertain; the CDR3 is the one TCRdb lists. V and J are TRBV6-5 and TRBJ1-5. Per the germline V gene, CDR1 is MNHEY and CDR2 is SVGAGI. Counting both end residues, the CDR3 totals 13 amino acids. This CDR3 reads CASSCSWNQPLHL.

Of note for this clonotype: A single base separates this from a much larger clone, so it may be a read error. The chain is built from TRBV13 and TRBJ2-2; D call uncertain. V gave up 2 bases and J gave up 6 bases, with 13 bases separating them. Per germline, CDR1 PRHDT and CDR2 FYEKMQ (reference sequence). The CDR3 spans 15 residues. The CDR3 spells CASSLFFRSAGELFF. CDR3 DNA: TGTGCCAGCAGCTTATTTTTTCGATCGGCCGGGGAGCTGTTTTTT.

Only one count was recorded for this clonotype. This rearrangement joins TRBV11-2 to TRBJ2-6; TRBD1 aligns across 7 bases. The CDR3 covers 17 residues. Germline V gene data show CDR1 as SGHAT and CDR2 as FQNNGV. Trimming cost V 5 bases and J 4 bases; bases outside gene matches: 11. CDR3 DNA sequence: TGTGCCAGCAGCCACAGGGGCGGAGCCTCAGGGGCCAACGTCCTGACTTTC. It translates to CASSHRGGASGANVLTF.

A remark on this clonotype: Germline and junction disagree at one end, which may indicate a read error. The chain combines TRBV6-1 with TRBJ2-7; 13 nucleotides match TRBD2. The length of the CDR3 is 13 residues. CDR1 is MNHNS, CDR2 SASEGT, per germline. DNA for the CDR3: TGTGCCAGCAGACTAGCGGGAGGGTACGAGCATTACTTC. It yields the protein CASRLAGGYEHYF.

The CDR3 sequence is CASSPRLDPFGELFF. The CDR3 DNA reads TGTGCCAGCAGTCCCCGACTAGACCCGTTCGGGGAGCTGTTTTTT. The chain combines TRBV4-2 with TRBJ2-2; TRBD2 might be the D (6 bases). Trimming cost V 6 bases and J 7 bases, with 18 bases left between them. Germline V lookup: CDR1 LGHNA, CDR2 YNFKEQ. There are 15 residues in the CDR3.

Worth noting for this clonotype: This may stem from a read error, because a much larger clone lies one nucleotide away. As the CDR3 is not closed by the conserved phenylalanine or tryptophan, this likely results from a read error. This chain joins TRBV5-1 and TRBJ1-1, with D possibly matching TRBD1 (6 bases). Looked up from germline, CDR1 is SGHRS and CDR2 is YFSETQ. The V and J ends lost 4 bases and 5 bases respectively, with 18 bases between them. CDR3 size: 15 residues. In DNA, the CDR3 is TGCGCCAGCAGCCCTGTCTCAACCAGGGGAACTGAAGCTTTCCTT. Amino acid sequence: CASSPVSTRGTEAFL.

Notes on this clonotype: Sequence at one end of the junction differs from germline and may be a read error. V is TRBV6-2 or TRBV6-3 and J is TRBJ2-4, with TRBD2 identical over 9 bases. The germline V gene has CDR1 MNHEY and CDR2 SVGEGT. CDR3 size: 17 residues. The DNA for the CDR3 is TGTACCAGCAGTTCGGGGGCTAGCGGGATAGGTAAAAACATTCAGTACTTC. The encoded protein is CTSSSGASGIGKNIQYF.

This clonotype was seen ten or more times. The chain employs TRBV28 and TRBJ2-1; TRBD2 is a possible D gene (5 bases). Germline-derived CDR1 and CDR2 are MDHEN and SYDVKM. The CDR3 spans 14 residues. V lost 6 bases and J lost 7, with 16 bases in between. This CDR3 reads CASSRWGVGNEQFF. The CDR3 coding sequence is TGTGCCAGCAGCCGTTGGGGAGTCGGGAATGAGCAGTTCTTC.

Details on this clonotype: A junction boundary mismatches the germline segment, possibly from a read error. The chain recombines TRBV11-3 with TRBJ2-3; D uncertain. The CDR3 is 13 amino acids. Per germline, CDR1 SGHNT and CDR2 YENEEA. The CDR3 DNA is TGTGCCAACAGCAAGGTGTCGGCAGATACACGGTATTTT. Its protein product is CANSKVSADTRYF.

In its sample, this clonotype was seen many times. The chain links TRBV12-3 or TRBV12-4 to TRBJ2-7; D might be TRBD2 (5 bases). This CDR3 is built from 12 residues. Trimming shortened V by 3 bases and J by 7 bases, and 10 bases separated the two germline ends. The CDR3 reads CASSFSGWEQYF. The CDR3 coding sequence is TGTGCCAGCAGTTTTTCGGGGTGGGAGCAGTACTTC.

This clonotype was recorded once. The chain couples TRBV28 to TRBJ2-1; a weak D match, TRBD1 (6 bases). The CDR3 consists of 13 residues. The V gene lost 4 bases and the J gene lost 7 bases, with 11 bases spanning the gap. Germline lookup yields CDR1 MDHEN and CDR2 SYDVKM. Written as DNA, the CDR3 is TGTGCCAGCAGTTCCCCCACAGGGAATGAGCAGTTCTTC. The encoded protein is CASSSPTGNEQFF.

As for this clonotype: A much larger clone lies a single base off, so this may be a read error. The chain joins TRBV28 to TRBJ2-1; TRBD2 aligns across 7 bases. The CDR3 is 15 amino acids. Germline values: CDR1 MDHEN, CDR2 SYDVKM. CDR3 region: CTSREAGVLDNEQFF. DNA of the CDR3: TGTACCAGCAGGGAGGCGGGAGTGTTGGATAATGAGCAGTTCTTC.

This clonotype has a count of ten or more. The chain employs TRBV7-8 and TRBJ2-3, with 7 bases identical to TRBD1. The trim removed 5 bases at V and 5 bases at J, leaving 7 bases unmatched. Germline V gene lookup returns CDR1 SGHVS and CDR2 FQNEAQ. This CDR3 contains 14 residues. CDR3 protein: CASSHDRVGDTQYF. The CDR3 bases are TGTGCCAGCAGCCACGACAGGGTTGGAGATACGCAGTATTTT.

As regards this clonotype: A much larger clone differs by one base, so this may be a read error. The rearrangement uses TRBV5-4 and TRBJ2-1; 9 positions match TRBD2. The J call may be in error: the DNA end matches TRBJ2-7 better. This CDR3 has 16 amino acids. Germline CDR1 SGHNT, CDR2 YYREEE (reference sequence). In nucleotides, the CDR3 is TGTGCCAGCAGCTTTTTTGGGGTAGCGGGAGCCAATGAGCAGTACTTC. This codes for CASSFFGVAGANEQYF.

This clonotype appeared a single time. This chain uses TRBV12-3 or TRBV12-4 with TRBJ2-2; D not resolved. The V gene lost 3 bases and the J gene lost 1 base, with 6 bases spanning the gap. The CDR3 is 14 amino acids. This CDR3 reads CASSFSKNTGELFF. The DNA for the CDR3 is TGTGCCAGCAGTTTCAGCAAGAACACCGGGGAGCTGTTTTTT.